Listed below are T cell receptor beta chains from one sample, sequenced in a study of radiotherapy plus CTLA-4 blockade in lung cancer. Produced via immunoSEQ multiplex PCR; TCRdb's table is partial and in-frame only. The sample gives some 73,000 clones, roughly 69% of which show up once; roughly a tenth is in the top ten. The sample consisted of peripheral blood, taken from a patient treated with radiotherapy plus ipilimumab. Every receptor here comes from a human donor with non-small cell lung cancer whose response to radiotherapy plus ipilimumab could not be evaluated. Each CDR3 is given with its conserved first and last residue. Each record gives: J gene, clone size, V gene, D gene, CDR3 protein, CDR3 DNA. A D gene is named only where the DNA matches it firmly. Some rows have no size entry. The others give once, few or many, or a class for an expanded clone.

j_call: TRBJ1-3; clone_size: .; v_call: TRBV7-6; d_call: .; cdr3_aa: CASSLGGLSGNTIYF; cdr3_nt: TGTGCCAGCAGCTTAGGGGGGCTCTCTGGAAACACCATATATTTT
j_call: TRBJ1-3; clone_size: few; v_call: TRBV5-6; d_call: .; cdr3_aa: CASSLRAGEPGNTIYF; cdr3_nt: TGTGCCAGCAGCTTACGGGCGGGTGAACCTGGAAACACCATATATTTT
j_call: TRBJ2-2; clone_size: few; v_call: TRBV6-6; d_call: .; cdr3_aa: CATVQGPANTGELFF; cdr3_nt: TGTGCCACCGTACAGGGTCCCGCGAACACCGGGGAGCTGTTTTTT
j_call: TRBJ2-7; clone_size: once; v_call: TRBV6-6; d_call: TRBD1; cdr3_aa: CASSLAGGSYEQYF; cdr3_nt: TGTGCCAGCAGTTTGGCAGGGGGATCCTACGAGCAGTACTTC
j_call: TRBJ2-2; clone_size: .; v_call: TRBV7-9; d_call: TRBD1; cdr3_aa: CASSVGQGLTGELFF; cdr3_nt: TGTGCCAGCAGCGTAGGACAGGGGCTCACCGGGGAGCTGTTTTTT
j_call: TRBJ1-5; clone_size: .; v_call: TRBV25-1; d_call: .; cdr3_aa: CASSASTEIETQHF; cdr3_nt: TGTGCCAGCAGTGCGTCGACTGAAATAGAGACCCAGCATTTT
j_call: TRBJ2-7; clone_size: .; v_call: TRBV5-1; d_call: TRBD2; cdr3_aa: CASSPGGTRSGEQYF; cdr3_nt: TGCGCCAGCAGCCCGGGGGGGACTAGGTCGGGCGAGCAGTACTTC
j_call: TRBJ2-7; clone_size: few; v_call: TRBV6-1; d_call: .; cdr3_aa: CASRPVWSSYEQYF; cdr3_nt: TGTGCCAGCCGTCCCGTTTGGAGCTCCTACGAGCAGTACTTC
j_call: TRBJ2-7; clone_size: .; v_call: TRBV4-2; d_call: .; cdr3_aa: CASSQGREAQQYF; cdr3_nt: TGTGCCAGCAGCCAAGGCAGGGAAGCTCAGCAGTACTTC
j_call: TRBJ2-5; clone_size: .; v_call: TRBV28; d_call: TRBD1; cdr3_aa: CASSLNGQGETQYF; cdr3_nt: TGTGCCAGCAGTTTGAACGGACAGGGGGAGACCCAGTACTTC
j_call: TRBJ2-3; clone_size: .; v_call: TRBV19; d_call: TRBD2; cdr3_aa: CASSSRTSGGDTQYF; cdr3_nt: TGTGCCAGTAGTTCCCGGACTAGCGGGGGAGATACGCAGTATTTT
j_call: TRBJ2-2; clone_size: .; v_call: TRBV5-6; d_call: .; cdr3_aa: CASSSQGLNTGELFF; cdr3_nt: TGTGCCAGCAGCTCACAGGGTTTGAACACCGGGGAGCTGTTTTTT
j_call: TRBJ2-3; clone_size: once; v_call: TRBV30; d_call: .; cdr3_aa: CAWSGTGDFFGTDTQYF; cdr3_nt: TGTGCCTGGAGTGGAACGGGTGATTTTTTCGGCACAGATACGCAGTATTTT
j_call: TRBJ1-1; clone_size: .; v_call: TRBV9; d_call: TRBD1; cdr3_aa: CASSTTGNAEAFF; cdr3_nt: TGTGCCAGCAGCACGACAGGGAACGCTGAAGCTTTCTTT
j_call: TRBJ1-4; clone_size: .; v_call: TRBV5-1; d_call: TRBD1; cdr3_aa: CASSPGQGPEKLFF; cdr3_nt: TGCGCCAGCAGCCCGGGACAGGGCCCCGAAAAACTGTTTTTT
j_call: TRBJ2-3; clone_size: .; v_call: TRBV7-2; d_call: TRBD2; cdr3_aa: CASSLGLVRTDTQYF; cdr3_nt: TGTGCCAGCAGCTTGGGACTAGTGCGTACAGATACGCAGTATTTT
j_call: TRBJ1-2; clone_size: .; v_call: TRBV21-1; d_call: .; cdr3_aa: CASSKRWRDSLYGYTF; cdr3_nt: TGTGCCAGCAGCAAGAGATGGCGGGACAGCCTCTATGGCTACACCTTC
j_call: TRBJ1-1; clone_size: .; v_call: TRBV13; d_call: .; cdr3_aa: CASSFAGYTEAFF; cdr3_nt: TGTGCCAGCAGCTTTGCAGGGTATACTGAAGCTTTCTTT
j_call: TRBJ1-1; clone_size: .; v_call: TRBV7-3; d_call: TRBD1; cdr3_aa: CASSLTGQGSNTEAFF; cdr3_nt: TGTGCCAGCAGCTTAACAGGACAGGGATCGAACACTGAAGCTTTCTTT
j_call: TRBJ2-3; clone_size: .; v_call: TRBV9; d_call: TRBD2; cdr3_aa: CASSAGLAGGSQYF; cdr3_nt: TGTGCCAGCAGCGCGGGACTAGCGGGGGGGTCGCAGTATTTT
j_call: TRBJ2-7; clone_size: .; v_call: TRBV6-5; d_call: .; cdr3_aa: CASTGQFYEQYF; cdr3_nt: TGTGCCAGCACTGGGCAATTCTACGAGCAGTACTTC
j_call: TRBJ1-2; clone_size: once; v_call: TRBV4-1; d_call: TRBD1; cdr3_aa: CASSQVSGTDNYGYTF; cdr3_nt: TGCGCCAGCAGCCAAGTCTCCGGGACAGACAACTATGGCTACACCTTC
j_call: TRBJ2-3; clone_size: .; v_call: TRBV7-3; d_call: .; cdr3_aa: CASSPIGGGLDTQYF; cdr3_nt: TGTGCCAGCAGCCCCATAGGTGGGGGGTTAGATACGCAGTATTTT
j_call: TRBJ2-7; clone_size: .; v_call: TRBV25-1; d_call: TRBD1; cdr3_aa: CASRVDRAYYYEQYF; cdr3_nt: TGTGCCAGCAGAGTTGACAGGGCCTATTACTACGAGCAGTACTTC
j_call: TRBJ1-1; clone_size: .; v_call: TRBV27; d_call: .; cdr3_aa: CASSLAVFTEAFF; cdr3_nt: TGTGCCAGCAGTTTAGCGGTGTTTACTGAAGCTTTCTTT
j_call: TRBJ2-5; clone_size: .; v_call: TRBV5-4; d_call: .; cdr3_aa: CASSLPRETQYF; cdr3_nt: TGTGCCAGCAGCTTGCCCAGGGAGACCCAGTACTTC
j_call: TRBJ2-7; clone_size: few; v_call: TRBV4-2; d_call: .; cdr3_aa: CASSQDGVVALSYEQYF; cdr3_nt: TGTGCCAGCAGCCAAGATGGGGTAGTAGCGCTCTCCTACGAGCAGTACTTC
j_call: TRBJ1-2; clone_size: .; v_call: TRBV25-1; d_call: TRBD1; cdr3_aa: CASSVGATGVDNYGYTF; cdr3_nt: TGTGCCAGCAGTGTCGGGGCGACAGGGGTGGACAACTATGGCTACACCTTC
j_call: TRBJ2-7; clone_size: .; v_call: TRBV5-5; d_call: TRBD2; cdr3_aa: CASSRGAYEQYF; cdr3_nt: TGTGCCAGCAGCCGGGGGGCCTACGAGCAGTACTTC
j_call: TRBJ2-7; clone_size: once; v_call: TRBV5-6; d_call: .; cdr3_aa: CASSPAASTYEQYF; cdr3_nt: TGTGCCAGCAGTCCGGCGGCTAGCACCTACGAGCAGTACTTC
j_call: TRBJ2-1; clone_size: .; v_call: TRBV9; d_call: TRBD2; cdr3_aa: CASIPGLAGNEQFF; cdr3_nt: TGTGCCAGCATCCCGGGACTAGCGGGAAATGAGCAGTTCTTC
j_call: TRBJ1-2; clone_size: .; v_call: TRBV28; d_call: .; cdr3_aa: CASSRQDGYTF; cdr3_nt: TGTGCCAGCAGCCGACAGGATGGCTACACCTTC
j_call: TRBJ1-5; clone_size: .; v_call: TRBV9; d_call: .; cdr3_aa: CASSVGGALEPQHF; cdr3_nt: TGTGCCAGCAGCGTAGGGGGCGCCCTGGAGCCCCAGCATTTT
j_call: TRBJ2-1; clone_size: .; v_call: TRBV15; d_call: TRBD2; cdr3_aa: CATSRSGGVYNEQFF; cdr3_nt: TGTGCCACCAGTAGAAGCGGGGGGGTCTACAATGAGCAGTTCTTC
j_call: TRBJ2-3; clone_size: .; v_call: TRBV19; d_call: .; cdr3_aa: CASSMVELSTDTQYF; cdr3_nt: TGTGCCAGTAGTATGGTAGAGTTAAGCACAGATACGCAGTATTTT
j_call: TRBJ1-1; clone_size: .; v_call: TRBV9; d_call: .; cdr3_aa: CASSVTGFTEAFF; cdr3_nt: TGTGCCAGCAGCGTAACAGGGTTCACTGAAGCTTTCTTT
j_call: TRBJ1-1; clone_size: .; v_call: TRBV18; d_call: TRBD1; cdr3_aa: CASSPVSGQGEAFF; cdr3_nt: TGTGCCAGCTCACCGGTTTCCGGACAGGGGGAAGCTTTCTTT